The sequence of this TCR beta chain was determined in a study of CD8+CD57+ T cells in acquired aplastic anemia. Previously, flow cytometry had revealed CD8+CD57+ cell expansion in the patients chosen for sequencing. J lost 5 bases, V lost 6 bases, and 10 bases had no gene match. Germline assignment: CDR1 LNHNV and CDR2 YYDKDF (reference sequence). The CDR3 extends over 15 amino acids. The template for TCR beta VDJ and CDR3 sequence profiling was genomic DNA. TCRdb recomputed calls from the reads with MiXCR, one row per CDR3 protein. The table shows approximately 150,000 distinct CDR3 sequences, with about 64% occurring only once.

The receptor's source is a human donor with aplastic anemia. This chain links TRBV15 with TRBJ2-5; TRBD2 matches at 9 bases. The sample comprised sorted CD4+, CD8+, or CD8+CD57+ T cells (not recorded which) from PBMCs. CDR3 region: CATRPERGAWETQYF. CDR3 bases: TGTGCCACCAGACCCGAGCGGGGGGCCTGGGAGACCCAGTACTTC.